The 31 T cell receptor beta chains in this list originate from one sample, sequenced in a study of monozygotic twins with inflammatory bowel disease. Reprocessing the 5' RACE reads, TCRdb reports a single entry for every CDR3 protein and omits DNA. The sample's table shows 330,000 or so distinct CDR3 sequences. Material for sequencing was blood. Source of these receptors: a human donor with ulcerative colitis or Crohn's disease, or a healthy co-twin of an affected twin (not recorded which).

The rearrangement links TRBV4-2 to TRBJ2-2. The CDR3 is made up of 16 amino acids. Germline CDR1 is LGHNA and CDR2 is YNFKEQ. Here the CDR3 reads CASSGRSSGNTGELFF.

This chain links TRBV7-2 with TRBJ2-5; lacking DNA, the TRBD2 call made by TCRdb goes unchecked. Germline V CDR1 and CDR2: SGHTA, FQGNSA. The CDR3 totals 15 residues. The CDR3 is CASSLSTSPGKTQYF.

This chain connects TRBV12-3 or TRBV12-4 to TRBJ1-1; there is no DNA to check the TCRdb D call of TRBD1. The CDR3 consists of 13 residues. CDR3 amino acids: CASSGTMNTEAFF.

The CDR3 loop reads CSSWTSGSTWQYF. This chain links TRBV29-1 with TRBJ2-7; absent DNA, TCRdb's TRBD2 call cannot be checked. This CDR3 region has 13 residues. Germline assignment: CDR1 SQVTM and CDR2 ANQGSEA.

The V call is TRBV20-1, the J call TRBJ2-1; TCRdb lists TRBD2, though no DNA is available to test this call. This CDR3 region has 18 residues. Germline CDR1 DFQATT, CDR2 SNEGSKA (reference sequence). The CDR3 loop is CSGRQGLAGPVSYNEQFF.

CDR3 region: CASSLQRPGNTEAFF. The rearrangement joins TRBV27 to TRBJ1-1; checking the TCRdb D call of TRBD1 is not possible without DNA. Germline V gene sequence: CDR1 MNHEY, CDR2 SMNVEV (reference sequence). The length of the CDR3 is 15 residues.

This chain uses TRBV5-4 with TRBJ2-3. Germline-derived CDR1 and CDR2 are SGHNT and YYREEE (reference sequence). This CDR3 contains 14 residues. The CDR3 loop reads CASSFKRVADTQYF.

The chain joins TRBV5-5 to TRBJ1-2. This CDR3 is 15 amino acids long. Germline lookup yields CDR1 SGHKS and CDR2 YYEKEE (reference sequence). CDR3 in amino acids: CASSLTERGLYGYTF.

V gene TRBV10-3 combines with J gene TRBJ2-3; TCRdb's D call, TRBD1, is unchecked because there is no DNA. Germline CDR1 ENHRY, CDR2 SYGVKD. The CDR3 runs to 16 residues. CDR3 amino acids: CAISESGGVVTDTQYF.

The rearrangement uses TRBV9 and TRBJ2-1; there is no DNA to check the TCRdb D call of TRBD1. Germline V gene lookup returns CDR1 SGDLS and CDR2 YYNGEE. The CDR3 consists of 16 residues. Here the CDR3 reads CASGSQTGGSYNEQFF.

This CDR3 reads CSARETSGSHEQFF. The J gene is TRBJ2-1, the V gene TRBV20-1; TCRdb's D gene call, TRBD2, goes unchecked for lack of DNA. The CDR3 is 14 amino acids. From germline, CDR1 is DFQATT and CDR2 SNEGSKA (reference sequence).

The chain carries TRBV15 and TRBJ1-5. Germline V gene data show CDR1 as LNHNV and CDR2 as YYDKDF (reference sequence). This CDR3 has 12 amino acids. This CDR3 reads CATSRDTQPQHF.

The chain employs TRBV4-3 and TRBJ2-3; TCRdb lists TRBD2, though no DNA is available to test this call. Germline assignment: CDR1 LGHNA and CDR2 YSLEER. The CDR3 is 15 residues long. CDR3 sequence reads: CASSQGSGSHDTQYF.

This rearrangement joins TRBV6-5 to TRBJ1-1. The CDR3 has 15 residues. The germline V gene encodes CDR1 MNHEY and CDR2 SVGAGI. The CDR3 sequence is CASSYSITGGHEAFF.

The chain employs TRBV5-1 and TRBJ2-1; TCRdb gives TRBD2 as the D gene, but with no DNA this cannot be confirmed. The CDR3 consists of 16 residues. Germline lookup yields CDR1 SGHRS and CDR2 YFSETQ. The CDR3 sequence is CASSSRRAGGDNEQFF.

This sequence joins TRBV12-3 or TRBV12-4 and TRBJ2-2; absent DNA, TCRdb's TRBD1 call cannot be checked. The CDR3 has 13 amino acids. CDR3 region: CASTGMNTGELFF.

V usage is TRBV19 and J usage is TRBJ2-1; there is no DNA to check the TCRdb D call of TRBD2. This CDR3 has 16 amino acids. From germline, CDR1 is LNHDA and CDR2 SQIVND (reference sequence). The CDR3 here is CATKFAALRSYNEQFF.

The V call is TRBV11-3, the J call TRBJ2-1; TCRdb lists TRBD2, though no DNA is available to test this call. Germline V gene data show CDR1 as SGHNT and CDR2 as YENEEA. This CDR3 contains 15 residues. The CDR3 sequence: CASSRSGRAMNEQFF.

The V and J genes are TRBV5-8 and TRBJ2-1; TCRdb proposes TRBD2, but this gene call is untestable without DNA. Germline CDR1 and CDR2: SGHTS and YDEGEE. The CDR3 extends over 15 amino acids. CDR3 amino acids: CASSWGLSLAGAQFF.

The chain carries TRBV18 and TRBJ2-5. The CDR3 runs 13 residues. CDR1 KGHSH and CDR2 LQKENI come from the germline V gene. CDR3 region: CASSPGGGETQYF.

The chain combines TRBV7-8 with TRBJ2-2; the D call of TRBD1 rests on TCRdb alone, since no DNA is present to check it. There are 14 residues in the CDR3. Germline assignment: CDR1 SGHVS and CDR2 FQNEAQ. The CDR3 is CASSSLQGPGELFF.

The chain links TRBV27 to TRBJ2-1; TCRdb's D call of TRBD2 is untestable without DNA. Germline V lookup: CDR1 MNHEY, CDR2 SMNVEV (reference sequence). The CDR3 is 18 residues long. CDR3 amino acids: CASILGPRADYNNDKQFF.

The rearrangement uses TRBV5-4 and TRBJ2-7; TCRdb outputs TRBD2, but without DNA this stays unchecked. Germline V gene data show CDR1 as SGHNT and CDR2 as YYREEE (reference sequence). The CDR3 contains 19 residues. The CDR3 loop is CASSSPGTSGKRIVYEQYF.

The CDR3: CASSHGQGPQETQYF. V gene TRBV3-1 combines with J gene TRBJ2-5; TCRdb returns TRBD1, unconfirmable since there is no DNA. Germline CDR1 reads LGHDT; CDR2 reads YNNKEL (reference sequence). This CDR3 region has 15 residues.

The V call is TRBV13, the J call TRBJ2-3; TCRdb picks TRBD1, but there is no DNA to check that call. This CDR3 has 13 residues. Germline-derived CDR1 and CDR2 are PRHDT and FYEKMQ (reference sequence). This CDR3 is CASSPPRESTQYF.

V is TRBV2 and J is TRBJ1-1. Germline assignment: CDR1 SNHLY and CDR2 FYNNEI. The length of the CDR3 is 13 residues. CDR3 protein: CASRTTANTEAFF.

The chain is built from TRBV12-3 or TRBV12-4 and TRBJ1-1. This CDR3 comprises 14 residues. The CDR3 reads CASSPTQIRPEAFF.

V and J are TRBV7-3 and TRBJ2-7; TCRdb lists TRBD2, though no DNA is available to test this call. The V gene's germline CDR1 is SGHTA and CDR2 FQGTGA. The CDR3 runs to 15 residues. CDR3 sequence reads: CASSLMPGEGYEQYF.

The CDR3 here is CASSVDPSLRNTEAFF. The chain carries TRBV9 and TRBJ1-1; TCRdb outputs TRBD1, but without DNA this stays unchecked. In germline, CDR1 is SGDLS, CDR2 YYNGEE. The CDR3 is 16 amino acids.

This chain connects TRBV3-1 to TRBJ2-7. CDR3 length: 12 amino acids. Looked up from germline, CDR1 is LGHDT and CDR2 is YNNKEL (reference sequence). CDR3 residues: CASSQGRYEQYF.

The rearrangement links TRBV20-1 to TRBJ1-2; the TRBD1 assignment by TCRdb is unverifiable without DNA. The CDR3 extends over 17 amino acids. The V gene's germline CDR1 is DFQATT and CDR2 SNEGSKA (reference sequence). CDR3 protein: CSARDPFRDRVENGYTF.